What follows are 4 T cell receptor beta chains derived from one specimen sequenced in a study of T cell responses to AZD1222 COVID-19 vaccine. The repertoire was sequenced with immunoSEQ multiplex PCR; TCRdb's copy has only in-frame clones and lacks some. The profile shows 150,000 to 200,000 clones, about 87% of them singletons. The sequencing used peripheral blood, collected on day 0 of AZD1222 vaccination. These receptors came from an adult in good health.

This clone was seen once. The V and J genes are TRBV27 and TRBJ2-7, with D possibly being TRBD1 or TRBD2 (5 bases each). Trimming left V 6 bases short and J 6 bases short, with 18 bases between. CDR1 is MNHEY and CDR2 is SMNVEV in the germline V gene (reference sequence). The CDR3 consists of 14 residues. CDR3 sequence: CASSRTGTLGEQYF. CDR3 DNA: TGTGCCAGCAGCCGAACCGGGACGCTTGGCGAGCAGTACTTC.

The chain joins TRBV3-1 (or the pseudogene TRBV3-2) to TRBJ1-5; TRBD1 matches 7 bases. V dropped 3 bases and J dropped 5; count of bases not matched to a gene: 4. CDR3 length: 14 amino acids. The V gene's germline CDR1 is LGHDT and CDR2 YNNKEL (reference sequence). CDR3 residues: CASSQIQGDQPQHF. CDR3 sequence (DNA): TGTGCCAGCAGCCAGATCCAGGGGGATCAGCCCCAGCATTTT.

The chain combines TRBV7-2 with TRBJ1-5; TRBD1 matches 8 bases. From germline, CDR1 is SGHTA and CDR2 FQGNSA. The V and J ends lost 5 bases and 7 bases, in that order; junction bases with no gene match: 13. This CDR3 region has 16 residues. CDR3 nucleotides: TGTGCCAGCAGCCCTGGGTACGGACAGGGAGGCCAGCCCCAGCATTTT. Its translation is CASSPGYGQGGQPQHF.

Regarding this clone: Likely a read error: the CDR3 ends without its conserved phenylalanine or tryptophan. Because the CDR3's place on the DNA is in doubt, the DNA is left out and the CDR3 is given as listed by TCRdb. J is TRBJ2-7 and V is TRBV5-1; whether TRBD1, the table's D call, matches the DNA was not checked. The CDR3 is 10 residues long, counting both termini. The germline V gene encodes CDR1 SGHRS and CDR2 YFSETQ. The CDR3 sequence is CASSFGQGAD.